Reported below is one TCR beta chain. These data originate in a study of CD8 T cells in Susac syndrome. CDR1 and CDR2 from the germline V gene are MDHEN and SYDVKM. This CDR3 is 12 amino acids long. The germline V and J ends were trimmed by 2 bases and 6 bases, with 8 bases remaining between them. The RNA, 0.5 to 1 ug, was put through reverse transcription using random hexamers. TCR beta CDR3 was amplified by immunoSEQ multiplex PCR. This amplification extended across 54 Vbeta and 13 Jbeta segments. TCRdb used MiXCR to reprocess the immunoSEQ multiplex PCR reads, holding one entry per CDR3 protein. The profile covers about 190,000 distinct CDR3 sequences, with about 93% appearing a single time and 0.1% taken by the ten largest. TCR beta from blood CD8+ and CD4+ T cells was sequenced. Negative isolation was used for CD8+ and CD4+ T cells and FACS enrichment for TEMRA cells.

The gene calls are TRBV28 and TRBJ2-7, with D hard to call. The TCR was taken from a human donor in good health. The sequenced sample was CD4+ T cells from PBMCs. In DNA form, the CDR3 reads TGTGCCAGCAGTTTAACCCCCTCCGAGCAGTACTTC. The encoded protein is CASSLTPSEQYF.